The T cell receptor (beta chain) under discussion was sequenced for a study of OX40 agonist ivuxolimab in advanced cancers. At the level of the study: Allowance was made for prior anti-PD-1, anti-PD-L1 or anti-CTLA-4 therapy, and about 37% had some.

This clone was recorded only once. Repertoires were generated with immunoSEQ multiplex PCR, while TCRdb's copy carries only in-frame clones and drops some. This repertoire shows 53,000 or so clones, 75% to 90% found once; its top ten account for about an eighth. CDR1 and CDR2 from the germline V gene are SGHTA and FQGTGA. V dropped 5 bases and J dropped 4; count of bases not matched to a gene: 5. The CDR3 has 14 residues. V is TRBV7-3 and J is TRBJ2-5; 9 nucleotides align to TRBD1. Here the sequenced sample was CD4+ or CD8+ T cells sorted from blood, taken in a trial of the OX40 agonist ivuxolimab. This TCR was sampled from an adult with an advanced solid tumor such as melanoma, head and neck, liver or kidney cancer. The CDR3 nucleotides read TGTGCCAGCAGCCTATCGGGACAGGGAGAGACCCAGTACTTC. The encoded protein is CASSLSGQGETQYF.